The clone carrying this T cell receptor (beta chain) was counted many times. One entry per CDR3 protein results from TCRdb running MiXCR on the 5' RACE reads. The repertoire holds approximately 240,000 distinct CDR3 sequences, roughly a tenth seen once, with 2.5% to 3% in the top ten. Deletions cut 6 bases from V and 3 bases from J, with 17 bases between. The length of the CDR3 is 15 residues. Per germline, CDR1 LGHDT and CDR2 YNNKEL (reference sequence). This sample is part of a study of CD8 T cells in ankylosing spondylitis. This chain joins TRBV3-1 and TRBJ1-2; the D gene is possibly TRBD1 (6 bases). Sequenced material: blood, either unsorted or a sorted T cell fraction (not recorded which). This TCR was recovered from a male donor with ankylosing spondylitis or in good health (not recorded which). In nucleotides, the CDR3 is TGTGCCAGCAGATTATCGGGGGCCCGCGACTATGGCTACACCTTC. Amino acid sequence: CASRLSGARDYGYTF. The whole variable domain, filled in from reference TRBV3-1 and TRBJ1-2, reads DTAVSQTPKYLVTQMGNDKSIKCEQNLGHDTMYWYKQDSKKFLKIMFSYNNKELIINETVPNRFSPKSPDKAHLNLHINSLELGDSAVYFCASRLSGARDYGYTFGSGTRLTVV.